This TCR beta chain was profiled in a study of spatial heterogeneity in lung cancer. About the study: Consistent detection of more beta-chain than alpha-chain sequences was observed. In raw reads, more than eight appearances on average were recorded for each unique TCR and UMI combination.

Specified time point: sample taken at primary tumor resection. Unsorted whole RNA from tumor, nontumor lung or frozen PBMC underwent sequencing. Samples were obtained from about 72 donors, all untreated early-stage non-small cell lung cancer patients. Each molecule of TCR cDNA was tagged with one unique molecular identifier. A single record per CDR3 protein comes from TCRdb applying MiXCR to the 5' RACE reads. The table has more than 80,000 distinct CDR3 sequences, 12% seen once. Germline lookup yields CDR1 SEHNR and CDR2 FQNEAQ (reference sequence). The CDR3 covers 14 residues. The V end was cut by 1 base, the J end by 0 bases, with 1 base between.

The TCR was taken from a male donor with early-stage non-small cell lung cancer. This sample comprised PBMCs, obtained at surgery. The chain is built from TRBV7-9 and TRBJ1-6, with D unclear. This CDR3 is CASSLGSYNSPLHF. The CDR3 DNA reads as TGTGCCAGCAGCTTAGGCTCCTATAATTCACCCCTCCACTTT.